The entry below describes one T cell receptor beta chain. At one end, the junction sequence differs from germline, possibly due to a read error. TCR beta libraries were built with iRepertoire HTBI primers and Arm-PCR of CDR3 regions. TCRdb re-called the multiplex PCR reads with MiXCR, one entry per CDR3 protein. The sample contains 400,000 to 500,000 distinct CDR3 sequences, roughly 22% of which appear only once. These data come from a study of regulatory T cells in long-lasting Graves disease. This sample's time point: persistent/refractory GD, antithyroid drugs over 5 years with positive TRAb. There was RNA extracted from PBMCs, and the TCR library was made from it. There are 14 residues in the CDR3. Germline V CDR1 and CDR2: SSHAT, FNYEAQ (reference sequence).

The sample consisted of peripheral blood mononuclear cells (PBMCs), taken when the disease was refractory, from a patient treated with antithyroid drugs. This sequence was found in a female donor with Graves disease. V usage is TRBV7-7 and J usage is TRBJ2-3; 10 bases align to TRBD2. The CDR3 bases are TGTGCTAGCAGCCCCGGGACTAGCGCCCTTCTGCAGTATTTT. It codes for CASSPGTSALLQYF.